Included here is one TCR beta chain sequence, with context. Its antigen is undetermined. The data were obtained in a study of T cell responses to AZD1222 COVID-19 vaccine. Whole-study context: Doses given second, at about 4 or about 12 weeks, were pooled. Study-level findings and limits: No repertoire was sampled before or during the peak T cell response, only after it. Within unmutated variant regions lay the reported targets of nearly half of spike-specific TCRs. Spike-specific TCR breadth and depth grew following two AZD1222 doses.

Assay: immunoSEQ multiplex PCR; the TCRdb copy retains only in-frame clones and omits some. The data contain 60,000 to 65,000 clones, around 84% of them singletons. Germline V gene data show CDR1 as MNHEY and CDR2 as SVGAGI. Trimming took 5 bases from V and 8 from J, leaving 12 bases between them. The CDR3 contains 12 residues. The chain has TRBV6-5 and TRBJ1-2, with D unresolved. Material: peripheral blood, obtained on day 0 of AZD1222 vaccination. This clonotype originated in an adult in good health. CDR3 bases: TGTGCCAGCAGTCCAAGCCTGGGAGGCTACACCTTC. Encoded protein: CASSPSLGGYTF.